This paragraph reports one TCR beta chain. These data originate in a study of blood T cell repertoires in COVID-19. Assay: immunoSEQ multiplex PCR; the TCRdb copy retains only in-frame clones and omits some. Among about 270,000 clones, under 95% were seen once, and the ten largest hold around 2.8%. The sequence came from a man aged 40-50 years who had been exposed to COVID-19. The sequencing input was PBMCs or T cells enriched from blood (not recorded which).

This CDR3 reads CASSLTGEGEQYF. In DNA, the CDR3 is TGTGCCAGCAGTTTAACTGGGGAGGGCGAGCAGTACTTC. The V call is TRBV12-3 or TRBV12-4, the J call TRBJ2-7; 7 nucleotides align to TRBD2. The junction had 4 bases not matched to a gene; V was cut back by 2 bases and J by 6 bases. This CDR3 spans 13 amino acids.